This T cell receptor (beta chain) stems from a study of T cell responses to AZD1222 COVID-19 vaccine. The CDR3 loop spans 15 amino acids. Trimming cost V 5 bases and J 1 base, with 11 bases left between them. The germline CDR1 and CDR2 sequences are SGHVS and FQNEAQ. Study outcomes and limitations: Repertoires were collected only later (after the peak T cell response had occurred). Distributed over spike, vaccine-associated CD4 TCRs predominated at 160-218 and 743-854. Baseline seropositivity occurred in only a handful of AZD1222 recipients.

The repertoire was sequenced with immunoSEQ multiplex PCR; TCRdb's copy has only in-frame clones and lacks some. The table records nearly 100,000 clones, 70% to 90% of them present only once. Points on this clone: Its target is unknown.

Sequencing used peripheral blood, obtained on day 0 of AZD1222 vaccination. This TCR derives from an adult in good health. The chain uses TRBV7-8 and TRBJ2-2; D is unresolved. The DNA for the CDR3 is TGTGCCAGCAGCCCGACCCCCTTGAACACCGGGGAGCTGTTTTTT. Protein: CASSPTPLNTGELFF.